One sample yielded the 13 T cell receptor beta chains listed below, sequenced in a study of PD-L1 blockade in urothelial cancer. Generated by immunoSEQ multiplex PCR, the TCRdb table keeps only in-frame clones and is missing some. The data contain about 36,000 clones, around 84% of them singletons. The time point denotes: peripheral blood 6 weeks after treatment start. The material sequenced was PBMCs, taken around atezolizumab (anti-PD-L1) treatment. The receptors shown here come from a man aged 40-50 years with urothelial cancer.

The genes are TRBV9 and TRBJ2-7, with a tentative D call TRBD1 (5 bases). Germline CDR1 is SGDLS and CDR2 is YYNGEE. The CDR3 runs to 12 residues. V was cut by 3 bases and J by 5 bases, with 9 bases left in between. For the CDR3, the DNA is TGTGCCAGCAGCGGGGGCTCGGACGAGCAGTACTTC. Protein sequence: CASSGGSDEQYF.

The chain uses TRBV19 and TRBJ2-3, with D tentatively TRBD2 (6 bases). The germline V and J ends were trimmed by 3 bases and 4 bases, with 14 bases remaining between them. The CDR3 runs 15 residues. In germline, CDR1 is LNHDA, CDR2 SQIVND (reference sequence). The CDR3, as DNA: TGTGCCAGTAGTATTTCTCTAGCGAGCGCAGATACGCAGTATTTT. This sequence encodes CASSISLASADTQYF.

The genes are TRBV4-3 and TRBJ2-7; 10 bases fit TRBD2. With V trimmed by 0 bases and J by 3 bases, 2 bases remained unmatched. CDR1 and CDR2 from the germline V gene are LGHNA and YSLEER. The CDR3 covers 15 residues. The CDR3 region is CASSQDWTSGYEQYF. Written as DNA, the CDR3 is TGCGCCAGCAGCCAAGACTGGACTAGCGGCTACGAGCAGTACTTC.

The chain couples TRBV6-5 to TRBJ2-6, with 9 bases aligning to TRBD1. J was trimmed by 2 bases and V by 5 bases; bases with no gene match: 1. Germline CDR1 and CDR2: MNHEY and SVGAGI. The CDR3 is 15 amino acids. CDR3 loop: CASSRQGAGANVLTF. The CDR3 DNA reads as TGTGCCAGCAGTCGACAGGGGGCTGGGGCCAACGTCCTGACTTTC.

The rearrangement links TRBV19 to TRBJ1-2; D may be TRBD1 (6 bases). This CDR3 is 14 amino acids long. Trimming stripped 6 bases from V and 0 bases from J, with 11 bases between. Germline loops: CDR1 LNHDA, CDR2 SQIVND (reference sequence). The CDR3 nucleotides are TGTGCCAGTAGAGCACAGGGAGCTAACTATGGCTACACCTTC. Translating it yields CASRAQGANYGYTF.

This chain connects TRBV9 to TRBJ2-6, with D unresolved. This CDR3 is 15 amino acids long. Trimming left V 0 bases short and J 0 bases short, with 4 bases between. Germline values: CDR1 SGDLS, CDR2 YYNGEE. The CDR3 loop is CASSVGASGANVLTF. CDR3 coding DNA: TGTGCCAGCAGCGTAGGCGCCTCTGGGGCCAACGTCCTGACTTTC. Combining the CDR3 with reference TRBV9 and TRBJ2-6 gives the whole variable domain DSGVTQTPKHLITATGQRVTLRCSPRSGDLSVYWYQQSLDQGLQFLIQYYNGEERAKGNILERFSAQQFPDLHSELNLSSLELGDSALYFCASSVGASGANVLTFGAGSRLTVL.

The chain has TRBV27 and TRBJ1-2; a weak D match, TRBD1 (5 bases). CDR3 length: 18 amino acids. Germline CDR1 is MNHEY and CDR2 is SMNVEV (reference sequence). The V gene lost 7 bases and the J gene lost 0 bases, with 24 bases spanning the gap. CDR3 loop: CASMWGEAQAEANYGYTF. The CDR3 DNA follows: TGTGCCAGCATGTGGGGGGAAGCCCAGGCCGAAGCTAACTATGGCTACACCTTC.

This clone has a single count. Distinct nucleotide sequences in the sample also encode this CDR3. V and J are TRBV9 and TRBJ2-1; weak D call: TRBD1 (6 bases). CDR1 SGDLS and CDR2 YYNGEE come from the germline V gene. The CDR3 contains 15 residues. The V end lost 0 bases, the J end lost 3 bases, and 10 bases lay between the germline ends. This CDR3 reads CASSVGAGDYNEQFF. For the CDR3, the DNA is TGTGCCAGCAGCGTAGGGGCAGGGGACTACAATGAGCAGTTCTTC.

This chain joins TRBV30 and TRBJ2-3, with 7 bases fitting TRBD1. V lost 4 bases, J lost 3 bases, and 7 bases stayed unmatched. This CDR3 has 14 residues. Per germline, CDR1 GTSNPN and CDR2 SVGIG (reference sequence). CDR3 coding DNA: TGTGCCTGGAACTTTGACAGGGTTACAGATACGCAGTATTTT. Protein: CAWNFDRVTDTQYF. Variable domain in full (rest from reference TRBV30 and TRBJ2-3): SQTIHQWPATLVQPVGSPLSLECTVEGTSNPNLYWYRQAAGRGLQLLFYSVGIGQISSEVPQNLSASRPQDRQFILSSKKLLLSDSGFYLCAWNFDRVTDTQYFGPGTRLTVL.

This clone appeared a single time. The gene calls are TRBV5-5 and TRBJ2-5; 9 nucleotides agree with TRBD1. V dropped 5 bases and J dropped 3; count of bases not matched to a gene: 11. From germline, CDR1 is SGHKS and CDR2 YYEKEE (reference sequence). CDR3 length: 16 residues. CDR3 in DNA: TGTGCCAGCAGTAGTCCGGGACAGGGAGGGGAAGAGACCCAGTACTTC. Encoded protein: CASSSPGQGGEETQYF.

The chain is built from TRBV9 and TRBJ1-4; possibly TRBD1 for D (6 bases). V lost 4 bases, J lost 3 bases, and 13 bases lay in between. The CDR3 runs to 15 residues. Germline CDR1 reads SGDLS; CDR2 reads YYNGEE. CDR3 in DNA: TGTGCCAGCAGCCCCCAACAGGGATCTAATGAAAAACTGTTTTTT. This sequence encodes CASSPQQGSNEKLFF.

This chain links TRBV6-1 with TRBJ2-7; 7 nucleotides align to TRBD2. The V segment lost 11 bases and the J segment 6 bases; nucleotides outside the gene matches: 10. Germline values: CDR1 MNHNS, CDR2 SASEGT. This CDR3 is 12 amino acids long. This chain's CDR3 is CALWGGAGEQYF. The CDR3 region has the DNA TGTGCCCTTTGGGGGGGTGCGGGCGAGCAGTACTTC.

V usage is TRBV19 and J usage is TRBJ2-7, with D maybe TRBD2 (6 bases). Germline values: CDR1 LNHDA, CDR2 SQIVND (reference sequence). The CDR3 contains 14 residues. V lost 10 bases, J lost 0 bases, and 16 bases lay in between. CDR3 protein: CATRNSGSSYEQYF. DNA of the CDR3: TGTGCCACCAGGAATAGCGGAAGCTCCTACGAGCAGTACTTC.